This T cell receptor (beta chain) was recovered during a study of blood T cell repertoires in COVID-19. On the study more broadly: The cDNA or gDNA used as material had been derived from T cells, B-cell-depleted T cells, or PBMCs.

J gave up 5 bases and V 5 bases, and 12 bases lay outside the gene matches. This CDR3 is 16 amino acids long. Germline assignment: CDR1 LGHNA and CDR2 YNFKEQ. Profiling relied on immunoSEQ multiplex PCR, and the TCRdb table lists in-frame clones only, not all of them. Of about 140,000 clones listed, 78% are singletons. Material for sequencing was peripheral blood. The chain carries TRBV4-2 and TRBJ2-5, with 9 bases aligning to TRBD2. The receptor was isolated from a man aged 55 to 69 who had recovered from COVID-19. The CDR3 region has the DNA TGTGCCAGCAGCTCCCCCGGGGCGGGAGGGCCGGAGACCCAGTACTTC. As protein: CASSSPGAGGPETQYF.